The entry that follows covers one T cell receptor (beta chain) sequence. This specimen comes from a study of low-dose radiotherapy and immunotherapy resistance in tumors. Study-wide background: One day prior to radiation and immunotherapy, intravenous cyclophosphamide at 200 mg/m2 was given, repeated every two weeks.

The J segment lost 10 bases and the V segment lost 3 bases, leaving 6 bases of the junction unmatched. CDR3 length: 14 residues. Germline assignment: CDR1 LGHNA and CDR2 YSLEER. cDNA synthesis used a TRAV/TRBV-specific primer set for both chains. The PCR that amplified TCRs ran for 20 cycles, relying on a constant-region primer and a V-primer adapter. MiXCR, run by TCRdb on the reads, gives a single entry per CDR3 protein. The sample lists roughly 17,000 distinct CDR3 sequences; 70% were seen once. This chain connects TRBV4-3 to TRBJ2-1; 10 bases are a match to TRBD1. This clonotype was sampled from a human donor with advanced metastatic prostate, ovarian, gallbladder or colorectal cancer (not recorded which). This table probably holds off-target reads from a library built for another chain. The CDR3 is CASSHGTGAGEQFF. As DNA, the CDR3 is TGCGCCAGCAGCCACGGGACAGGGGCAGGCGAGCAGTTCTTC.